A selection of T cell receptor beta chains follows, all from one sample in a study of T-cell memory formation after mild COVID-19. TCRdb used MiXCR to reprocess the 5' RACE reads, holding one entry per CDR3 protein. This sample yields 180,000 or so distinct CDR3 sequences, of which 11% are seen a single time; 3% to 4% belongs to the top ten. Material for sequencing was PBMCs or a T cell subset sorted from them (not recorded which). All receptors derive from a man between 18 and 35 years old who had mild COVID-19 (a few samples of this study predate the infection). Cell type and time point are not known. CDR3s include the opening cysteine and the closing phenylalanine or tryptophan. Each record gives: J gene, D gene, V gene, clone size, CDR3 DNA, CDR3 protein. The D gene is left open where the match is weak. Some rows mark clone size as missing; the rest say once, few, many or name a class of expanded clone.

j_call: TRBJ2-1
d_call: -
v_call: TRBV5-1
clone_size: few
cdr3_nt: TGCGCCAGCAGCGCCAGGTTAGGGGGGCCCTACAATGAGCAGTTCTTC
cdr3_aa: CASSARLGGPYNEQFF

j_call: TRBJ2-5
d_call: -
v_call: TRBV2
clone_size: few
cdr3_nt: TGTGCCAGCAGTCTTTTCCGGGACGGCCAAGAGACCCAGTACTTC
cdr3_aa: CASSLFRDGQETQYF

j_call: TRBJ1-3
d_call: -
v_call: TRBV5-1
clone_size: -
cdr3_nt: TGCGCCAGCAGCCCTGTCAGTACTGGAAACACCATATATTTT
cdr3_aa: CASSPVSTGNTIYF

j_call: TRBJ2-2
d_call: TRBD2
v_call: TRBV4-3
clone_size: few
cdr3_nt: TGCGCCAGCAGCCAAGGTTCGAGCGGGGGGACCACCGGGGAGCTGTTTTTT
cdr3_aa: CASSQGSSGGTTGELFF

j_call: TRBJ1-3
d_call: -
v_call: TRBV5-5
clone_size: few
cdr3_nt: TGTGCCAGCAGCCCGGGACACGGAAACACCATATATTTT
cdr3_aa: CASSPGHGNTIYF

j_call: TRBJ2-1
d_call: -
v_call: TRBV6-2/TRBV6-3
clone_size: few
cdr3_nt: TGTGCCAGCGGGGGATCCTTCTCCTACAATGAGCAGTTCTTC
cdr3_aa: CASGGSFSYNEQFF

j_call: TRBJ2-7
d_call: -
v_call: TRBV5-1
clone_size: few
cdr3_nt: TGCGCCAGCAGCTTGGGTTACAACTACGAGCAGTACTTC
cdr3_aa: CASSLGYNYEQYF

j_call: TRBJ2-7
d_call: TRBD2
v_call: TRBV18
clone_size: many
cdr3_nt: TGTGCCAGCTCGCCCCCGGGACTAGCGGCCTACGAGCAGTACTTC
cdr3_aa: CASSPPGLAAYEQYF

j_call: TRBJ1-5
d_call: -
v_call: TRBV23-1
clone_size: many
cdr3_nt: TGCGCCAGCGGATGGGGGGCGAGCAATCAGCCCCAGCATTTT
cdr3_aa: CASGWGASNQPQHF

j_call: TRBJ2-2
d_call: TRBD2
v_call: TRBV7-9
clone_size: many
cdr3_nt: TGTGCCAGCAGCGGGACTAATATAATCGTAATCGGGGAGCTGTTTTTT
cdr3_aa: CASSGTNIIVIGELFF

j_call: TRBJ2-1
d_call: -
v_call: TRBV4-2
clone_size: -
cdr3_nt: TGTGCCAGCAGCCACCCTCTCACGACAGGAATCAAGCAGTTCTTC
cdr3_aa: CASSHPLTTGIKQFF

j_call: TRBJ2-1
d_call: -
v_call: TRBV4-3
clone_size: many
cdr3_nt: TGCGCCAGCAGCAGGGTGGAGGGCGGGGATGAGCAGTTCTTC
cdr3_aa: CASSRVEGGDEQFF

j_call: TRBJ2-5
d_call: TRBD2
v_call: TRBV4-2
clone_size: few
cdr3_nt: TGTGCCAGCAGCAAGACCCTACTAGCGGGGGGGATAGAGACCCAGTACTTC
cdr3_aa: CASSKTLLAGGIETQYF

j_call: TRBJ2-5
d_call: -
v_call: TRBV7-9
clone_size: -
cdr3_nt: TGTGCCAGCAGCCCGGACAGACCAGAGACCCAGTACTTC
cdr3_aa: CASSPDRPETQYF

j_call: TRBJ2-3
d_call: TRBD2
v_call: TRBV27
clone_size: few
cdr3_nt: TGTGCCAGCAGGGCCAGCGGGGGGGCGGGGTATTTT
cdr3_aa: CASRASGGAGYF

j_call: TRBJ1-2
d_call: TRBD1
v_call: TRBV5-1
clone_size: few
cdr3_nt: TGCGCCAGCAGCTTGACAGGGGCCGGGGGCTACACCTTC
cdr3_aa: CASSLTGAGGYTF

j_call: TRBJ1-1
d_call: TRBD1
v_call: TRBV7-9
clone_size: -
cdr3_nt: TGTGCCAGCAGCTCGCAGGGGACAGGGAGGGAGACTGAAGCTTTCTTT
cdr3_aa: CASSSQGTGRETEAFF

j_call: TRBJ2-3
d_call: TRBD1
v_call: TRBV5-6
clone_size: few
cdr3_nt: TGTGCCAGCAGCTTTCAGGGGGCACCAGATACGCAGTATTTT
cdr3_aa: CASSFQGAPDTQYF

j_call: TRBJ2-3
d_call: TRBD2
v_call: TRBV10-3
clone_size: -
cdr3_nt: TGTGCCATCCAGAAGAGGATGACGGGGGGTAGCACAGATACGCAGTATTTT
cdr3_aa: CAIQKRMTGGSTDTQYF

j_call: TRBJ1-5
d_call: -
v_call: TRBV5-1
clone_size: many
cdr3_nt: TGCGCCAGCAGCTTGTCGGGGGATCAGCCCCAGCATTTT
cdr3_aa: CASSLSGDQPQHF

j_call: TRBJ1-1
d_call: -
v_call: TRBV7-9
clone_size: many
cdr3_nt: TGTGCCAGCAGCTTAGTTTCGGTGACAGAAGCTTTCTTT
cdr3_aa: CASSLVSVTEAFF

j_call: TRBJ1-2
d_call: -
v_call: TRBV4-2
clone_size: few
cdr3_nt: TGTGCCAGCAACCGCCGCCGTCAATATAACTATGGCTACACCTTC
cdr3_aa: CASNRRRQYNYGYTF

j_call: TRBJ2-1
d_call: -
v_call: TRBV12-3/TRBV12-4
clone_size: many
cdr3_nt: TGTGCCAGCAACCAAGGGGCCAAGCAGTTCTTC
cdr3_aa: CASNQGAKQFF

j_call: TRBJ2-4
d_call: -
v_call: TRBV5-1
clone_size: many
cdr3_nt: TGCGCCAGCAGCTTTCAGGTCGGACACCTTAGAATTCAGTACTTC
cdr3_aa: CASSFQVGHLRIQYF